The clone carrying this T cell receptor beta chain was recorded a few times. What it recognizes is unknown. The trim removed 5 bases at V and 4 bases at J, leaving 7 bases unmatched. Looked up from germline, CDR1 is SEHNR and CDR2 is FQNEAQ (reference sequence). The CDR3 loop spans 15 amino acids. Bulk tissue was left unsorted, and RNA and DNA were co-extracted from roughly 20-30 mg of it. Surgical resection treated primary liver carcinoma in the patients. From approximately 490 ng total RNA, TCR beta cDNA was generated with a primer in the constant region. For TCR beta, libraries were produced by three nested multiplex PCR rounds using slightly modified ARM-PCR. The first two PCR rounds used TRBV1-TRBV30 primers with a Cbeta primer, approximately 10 cycles each. TCRdb processed the multiplex PCR reads anew with MiXCR; each CDR3 protein has one entry. The sample lists 95,000 to 150,000 distinct CDR3 sequences; 65% were seen once.

The sample comes from a study of tumor-infiltrating lymphocytes in primary liver carcinoma. Whole-study context: The tumors ranged from roughly 4 to 11 cm across and fell within stage T1-T3 N0M0. Whole-study findings and limits: Significantly larger top-250-clone fractions were found in tumors than in blood (p = 0.039). Overlap between tumor regions exceeded overlap of tumor with adjacent tissue or blood.

The chain combines TRBV7-9 with TRBJ2-1; 8 bases align to TRBD2. The specimen sequenced was liver tumor tissue from sampling region 1. The subset was: tumor region T1, superior pole. The TCR originated in an older woman with primary liver carcinoma and hepatitis B virus infection. The CDR3 bases are TGTGCCAGCAGCCCGTACCTAGCGGGTTACAATGAGCAGTTCTTC. It specifies CASSPYLAGYNEQFF.